The 27 T cell receptor beta chains given below trace back to one sample, sequenced in a study of control samples from healthy donors and cancer patients. Data came from immunoSEQ multiplex PCR; TCRdb stores just in-frame clones and leaves some out. This sample has 110,000 to 150,000 clones, with around 85% found just once. Sequencing was carried out using blood. All receptors come from a woman in her twenties or thirties in good health.

The chain couples TRBV18 to TRBJ1-1; D perhaps matches TRBD1 (5 bases). Per germline, CDR1 KGHSH and CDR2 LQKENI. The CDR3 contains 16 residues. Trimming removed 6 bases at V and 0 bases at J, with 17 bases between. The CDR3 sequence: CASSGRAERLNTEAFF. The CDR3, as DNA: TGTGCCAGCTCTGGCAGGGCCGAAAGATTGAACACTGAAGCTTTCTTT.

V gene TRBV2 combines with J gene TRBJ2-1, with 9 bases aligning to TRBD2. Germline V gene lookup returns CDR1 SNHLY and CDR2 FYNNEI. CDR3 length equals 16 residues. V shed 3 bases and J 5 bases; nucleotides not matched to a gene: 8. The CDR3 sequence is CASSELGLAVHNEQFF. CDR3 bases: TGTGCCAGCAGTGAGTTGGGACTAGCTGTTCACAATGAGCAGTTCTTC.

CDR3 region: CATSSSGRGWVGNTIYF. The CDR3 DNA reads as TGTGCCACCAGCAGCTCGGGCAGGGGCTGGGTTGGAAACACCATATATTTT. V is TRBV15 and J is TRBJ1-3, with a tentative D call TRBD1 (6 bases). From germline, CDR1 is LNHNV and CDR2 YYDKDF (reference sequence). The V end was cut by 3 bases, the J end by 3 bases, with 18 bases between. The CDR3 is 17 amino acids.

With regard to this clone: The junction departs from germline at one end; a sequencing error may be responsible. This chain uses TRBV7-7 with TRBJ2-1; 7 nucleotides align to TRBD2. The CDR3 loop spans 14 amino acids. CDR1 and CDR2 from the germline V gene are SSHAT and FNYEAQ (reference sequence). CDR3 in DNA: TGTGCTAGCAGCTTATCGGGGGGAGCAGATGAGCAGTTCTTC. It is translated as CASSLSGGADEQFF. The complete variable domain, with remaining parts taken from reference TRBV7-7 and TRBJ2-1, reads GAGVSQSPRYKVTKRGQDVTLRCDPISSHATLYWYQQALGQGPEFLTYFNYEAQPDKSGLPSDRFSAERPEGSISTLTIQRTEQRDSAMYRCASSLSGGADEQFFGPGTRLTVL.

This chain links TRBV3-1 (or the pseudogene TRBV3-2) with TRBJ2-4; D call uncertain. CDR1 LGHDT and CDR2 YNNKEL come from the germline V gene (reference sequence). This CDR3 is built from 14 residues. Trimming took 1 base from V and 9 from J, leaving 13 bases between them. CDR3 in DNA: TGTGCCAGCAGCCAAGGATTAGGCCTGGGCATTCAGTACTTC. Protein sequence: CASSQGLGLGIQYF.

The rearrangement links TRBV5-1 to TRBJ1-2, with TRBD1 as a possible D gene (5 bases). Deletions cut 4 bases from V and 6 bases from J, with 19 bases between. CDR3 size: 15 residues. Germline assignment: CDR1 SGHRS and CDR2 YFSETQ. This chain's CDR3 is CASSPGAQAQHGYTF. The CDR3 bases are TGCGCCAGCAGCCCTGGGGCTCAGGCACAACATGGCTACACCTTC.

The CDR3 region is CASNLGTSGSLEQFF. The DNA of the CDR3 is TGTGCCAGCAACCTGGGGACTAGCGGGAGTCTTGAGCAGTTCTTC. The gene calls are TRBV7-9 and TRBJ2-1, with TRBD2 identical over 14 bases. With 7 bases clipped from V and 9 bases from J, the junction kept 8 bases outside the gene matches. Germline CDR1 is SEHNR and CDR2 is FQNEAQ (reference sequence). The CDR3 is made up of 15 amino acids.

This rearrangement joins TRBV10-3 to TRBJ1-1; D gene unclear. Germline CDR1 ENHRY, CDR2 SYGVKD. With 2 bases removed from V and 1 base from J, the gap between germline ends came to 5 bases. This CDR3 contains 13 residues. The CDR3 region is CAISEIENTEAFF. The CDR3 nucleotides are TGTGCCATCAGTGAGATTGAGAACACTGAAGCTTTCTTT.

The rearrangement links TRBV6-1 to TRBJ2-7; D gene ambiguous. This CDR3 spans 15 amino acids. CDR1 MNHNS and CDR2 SASEGT come from the germline V gene. V was pared by 2 bases and J by 3 bases, with 14 bases between. CDR3 bases: TGTGCCAGCAGTGAACTTAGGCGGCCGAACTACGAGCAGTACTTC. Amino acid sequence: CASSELRRPNYEQYF.

V and J are TRBV29-1 and TRBJ2-5; the D gene is possibly TRBD1 (5 bases). From germline, CDR1 is SQVTM and CDR2 ANQGSEA. CDR3 length: 15 residues. Trimming pared 1 base from V and 5 bases from J, leaving 17 bases between. The CDR3 loop is CSVEVLRQGVETQYF. DNA of the CDR3: TGCAGCGTTGAAGTACTTCGACAAGGGGTCGAGACCCAGTACTTC.

This clone was detected only a few times. V gene TRBV4-1 combines with J gene TRBJ2-1; TRBD2 matches at 10 bases. The CDR3 contains 17 residues. Germline V gene sequence: CDR1 MGHRA, CDR2 YSYEKL. V shed 3 bases and J 6 bases; nucleotides not matched to a gene: 11. CDR3 in DNA: TGCGCCAGCAGCCAGTCCCCTAGCGGGAGCCTCGGCAATGAGCAGTTCTTC. Protein: CASSQSPSGSLGNEQFF.

The chain has TRBV14 and TRBJ2-1; 8 bases are shared with TRBD1. The CDR3 consists of 19 residues. CDR1 is SGHDN, CDR2 FVKESK, per germline. The junction had 18 bases not matched to a gene; V was cut back by 4 bases and J by 4 bases. CDR3 in DNA: TGTGCCAGCAGCCGCGGGACAGGCTCCATTCCTTTCGATTACAATGAGCAGTTCTTC. Translating gives CASSRGTGSIPFDYNEQFF.

The rearrangement joins TRBV7-9 to TRBJ2-7; no clear D gene. The CDR3 is 14 amino acids. Germline values: CDR1 SEHNR, CDR2 FQNEAQ (reference sequence). V was trimmed by 1 base and J by 0 bases, leaving 7 bases between them. The CDR3 loop is CASSLGGASYEQYF. In DNA form, the CDR3 reads TGTGCCAGCAGCTTAGGCGGTGCCTCCTACGAGCAGTACTTC.

The genes are TRBV18 and TRBJ2-1; D could derive from TRBD1 or TRBD2 (5 bases each). Germline CDR1 and CDR2: KGHSH and LQKENI. The germline V and J ends were trimmed by 3 bases and 5 bases, with 17 bases remaining between them. The CDR3 loop spans 16 amino acids. The CDR3 coding sequence is TGTGCCAGCTCACCCCTCGGGGCCCACGAGAACAATGAGCAGTTCTTC. Translated, it gives CASSPLGAHENNEQFF. Full variable domain (missing parts from reference TRBV18 and TRBJ2-1): NAGVMQNPRHLVRRRGQEARLRCSPMKGHSHVYWYRQLPEEGLKFMVYLQKENIIDESGMPKERFSAEFPKEGPSILRIQQVVRGDSAAYFCASSPLGAHENNEQFFGPGTRLTVL.

The V gene is TRBV19, the J gene TRBJ2-7; the match to TRBD1 covers 9 bases. After removal of 6 bases from V and 7 bases from J, the junction contained 10 bases not matched to a gene. The CDR3 has 14 amino acids. Germline assignment: CDR1 LNHDA and CDR2 SQIVND (reference sequence). The chain's CDR3 is CASSPGQGRSEQYF. DNA of the CDR3: TGTGCCAGTAGCCCAGGACAGGGGCGTTCGGAGCAGTACTTC.

This clone was seen once. CDR3 sequence (DNA): TGTGCCAGAAGCTTGGTTGGACTAGCGGGAAGGTTTGTGAATGAGCAGTTCTTC. Encoded protein: CARSLVGLAGRFVNEQFF. The V gene is TRBV5-3, the J gene TRBJ2-1; TRBD2 agrees at 12 bases. TRBV5-3 is marked as an open reading frame, function uncertain. The V and J ends lost 0 bases and 7 bases, in that order; junction bases with no gene match: 11. This CDR3 region has 18 residues.

This clone was counted a single time. The genes are TRBV5-1 and TRBJ2-7; D call uncertain. The CDR3 consists of 14 residues. In germline, CDR1 is SGHRS, CDR2 YFSETQ. The V gene lost 0 bases and the J gene lost 2 bases, with 9 bases spanning the gap. CDR3 DNA sequence: TGCGCCAGCAGCTTGGCCGGGCAGCCCTACGAGCAGTACTTC. Translated, it gives CASSLAGQPYEQYF.

This chain links TRBV6-6 with TRBJ2-2; D is uncertain. The CDR3 is 13 amino acids. CDR1 and CDR2 from the germline V gene are MNHNY and SVGAGI (reference sequence). V was clipped by 6 bases and J by 2 bases, with 7 bases between them. CDR3 protein: CASRPTNTGELFF. The CDR3 nucleotides read TGTGCCAGCAGACCAACTAACACCGGGGAGCTGTTTTTT.

The V gene is TRBV7-9, the J gene TRBJ2-7; no firm D call. The CDR3 spans 16 residues. V was cut by 5 bases and J by 0 bases, with 17 bases left in between. The germline V gene encodes CDR1 SEHNR and CDR2 FQNEAQ (reference sequence). CDR3 sequence: CASSAISLPHSYEQYF. CDR3 nucleotides: TGTGCCAGCAGCGCGATATCGCTGCCCCACTCCTACGAGCAGTACTTC.

This chain links TRBV5-1 with TRBJ2-1; D may be TRBD2 (5 bases). This CDR3 spans 15 amino acids. Trimming took 0 bases from V and 8 from J, leaving 15 bases between them. Germline CDR1 SGHRS, CDR2 YFSETQ. The CDR3 loop reads CASSLDGSGIDEQFF. Here the CDR3 DNA reads TGCGCCAGCAGCTTGGACGGGTCGGGGATCGATGAGCAGTTCTTC.

This chain joins TRBV7-9 and TRBJ1-5, with 9 bases identical to TRBD1. The CDR3 has 13 residues. V trimming: 6 bases; J trimming: 5 bases; junction bases outside the gene matches: 2. Per the germline V gene, CDR1 is SEHNR and CDR2 is FQNEAQ (reference sequence). CDR3 sequence: CASRRDRDQPQHF. The CDR3 DNA reads TGTGCCAGCAGACGGGACAGGGATCAGCCCCAGCATTTT.

V usage is TRBV7-9 and J usage is TRBJ1-2; the D gene is possibly TRBD1 (5 bases). CDR3 length equals 13 residues. The germline V and J ends were trimmed by 4 bases and 7 bases, with 13 bases remaining between them. The germline V gene encodes CDR1 SEHNR and CDR2 FQNEAQ (reference sequence). CDR3 nucleotides: TGTGCCAGCAGCTCGAGGGATGGGGCTGGCTACACCTTC. Translation gives CASSSRDGAGYTF.

This chain links TRBV27 with TRBJ2-1, with D possibly TRBD2 on 6 matching bases. V lost 5 bases and J 5 bases, leaving 13 bases between the germline ends. CDR3 length: 14 residues. Germline V CDR1 and CDR2: MNHEY, SMNVEV (reference sequence). CDR3 nucleotides: TGTGCCAGCAGTGGTCTAGCGACTCACAATGAGCAGTTCTTC. Protein sequence: CASSGLATHNEQFF.

V and J are TRBV10-3 and TRBJ2-7; 8 bases are a match to TRBD1. V lost 9 bases to trimming and J lost 5 bases; unmatched junction nucleotides: 9. The CDR3 consists of 13 residues. The germline CDR1 and CDR2 sequences are ENHRY and SYGVKD. This chain's CDR3 is CAISFRQGHEQYF. CDR3 nucleotides: TGTGCCATAAGCTTCAGACAGGGGCACGAGCAGTACTTC.

V gene TRBV5-8 combines with J gene TRBJ2-1; 7 nucleotides line up with TRBD2. In germline, CDR1 is SGHTS, CDR2 YDEGEE. With 6 bases clipped from V and 4 bases from J, the junction kept 13 bases outside the gene matches. The CDR3 loop spans 16 amino acids. The CDR3, as DNA: TGTGCCAGCACCCCGCCACGGCTAGCGGCGTACAATGAGCAGTTCTTC. Translation gives CASTPPRLAAYNEQFF.

This chain links TRBV4-2 with TRBJ1-1; D perhaps matches TRBD1 (6 bases). The CDR3 is 13 amino acids. V lost 3 bases to trimming and J lost 5 bases, with 10 bases between them. Germline CDR1 and CDR2: LGHNA and YNFKEQ. The chain's CDR3 is CASSQGASTEAFF. The CDR3 region has the DNA TGTGCCAGCAGCCAGGGGGCGTCGACTGAAGCTTTCTTT.

This rearrangement joins TRBV5-1 to TRBJ2-7, with 8 bases matching TRBD1. CDR1 SGHRS and CDR2 YFSETQ come from the germline V gene. V shed 4 bases, J shed 0 bases, and the junction held 6 bases outside the gene matches. This CDR3 region has 15 residues. CDR3 amino acids: CASSLGTGLSYEQYF. DNA for the CDR3: TGCGCCAGCAGCCTTGGGACAGGACTCTCCTACGAGCAGTACTTC. The variable domain in full, with the rest retrieved from reference TRBV5-1 and TRBJ2-7, is KAGVTQTPRYLIKTRGQQVTLSCSPISGHRSVSWYQQTPGQGLQFLFEYFSETQRNKGNFPGRFSGRQFSNSRSEMNVSTLELGDSALYLCASSLGTGLSYEQYFGPGTRLTVT.